This T cell receptor (beta chain) is drawn from a study of cytomegalovirus exposure and HLA in healthy donors. General study findings and limits: Most TCR sequences were seen very rarely across donors, but some public TCRs occurred in many. In a later analysis, donors in an Asian-associated ancestry cluster reportedly had fewer N-insertions in productive TCRs than the cohort mean. In a later analysis, HLA-associated TCR beta chains were more clonally expanded than equally common others. According to reports, the classifier identified cytomegalovirus status with high specificity and sensitivity.

This CDR3 region has 14 residues. V lost 2 bases and J 6 bases, leaving 11 bases between the germline ends. The germline V gene has CDR1 SGHAT and CDR2 FQNNGV. PCR primers comprised 60 Vbeta and 13 Jbeta primers. Sequencing used immunoSEQ multiplex PCR; TCRdb keeps in-frame clones, though not all of them. In the table there are about 99,000 clones, roughly three quarters of which are singletons. This clone showed up just a few times. Its antigen is still unknown. J is TRBJ2-1 and V is TRBV11-2, with D possibly being TRBD2 (5 bases). The origin of this receptor is a woman aged 40-49 years in good health and CMV-seronegative. Sequenced input: PBMCs. CDR3 sequence (DNA): TGTGCCAGCAGCTTAACCTCGGGAATCAATGAGCAGTTCTTC. Translated, it gives CASSLTSGINEQFF.